The clone carrying this TCR beta chain was seen a few times. The target antigen is unknown. J gave up 5 bases and V 4 bases, and 8 bases lay outside the gene matches. Germline values: CDR1 MDHEN, CDR2 SYDVKM. The length of the CDR3 is 17 residues. This sample is drawn from a study of identical twins. Study results and limitations: The models gave estimates that fell short of the out-of-frame TCR alpha sharing seen in monozygotic twins. Conclusions rested on cross-sectional statistics rather than following the same donors. There were fewer insertions in abundant cord blood beta clonotypes, but memory repertoires showed no such pattern.

TCRdb itself ran the 5' RACE reads through MiXCR, one entry per CDR3 protein. The sample consists of a few hundred thousand distinct CDR3 sequences, roughly 18% of them appearing once. The sequence was obtained from a man between 45 and 60 years old in good health. Sequencing was done on a sample of naive T cells sorted from blood. The gene calls are TRBV28 and TRBJ2-5; 15 positions match TRBD2. The CDR3 here is CASSSPGLAGGGETQYF. CDR3 DNA: TGTGCCAGCAGTTCCCCGGGACTAGCGGGAGGAGGTGAGACCCAGTACTTC.